This T cell receptor beta chain originates from a study of graft-versus-host responses after intestinal transplantation. Findings and limits, study-wide: Graft-donor T cell macrochimerism in patients accompanied high graft-versus-host to host-versus-graft clonal ratios in allografts. Association was observed between peak circulating GvH clone levels and early post-transplant HvG declines.

The sample holds a few counts of this clone. Its antigen is undetermined. The CDR3 is 14 amino acids. The V gene's germline CDR1 is SGHKS and CDR2 YYEKEE (reference sequence). The germline V and J ends were trimmed by 0 bases and 3 bases, with 7 bases remaining between them. Generated by immunoSEQ multiplex PCR, the TCRdb table keeps only in-frame clones and is missing some. Here the sample spans about 130,000 clones, around 90% being singletons. This clonotype originated in a human donor who received an intestinal transplant. The source was unstimulated CD4+ T cells sorted from spleen or lymph node cells, collected before intestinal transplant. The V and J genes are TRBV5-5 and TRBJ1-3; D not certain. DNA of the CDR3: TGTGCCAGCAGCTTGGGACTCATTGGAAACACCATATATTTT. Residues: CASSLGLIGNTIYF.